These T cell receptor beta chains were read from a single sample in a study of beta chain features in type 1 diabetes. The table came from immunoSEQ multiplex PCR; TCRdb's copy has only in-frame clones and leaves some out. This sample has about 160,000 clones; about 8.1% occur once, and the top ten carry 0.55% to 0.75%. Sequencing was carried out using central memory CD4+ T cells from blood. The receptor source for this set is a man between 18 and 29 years old in good health. Both conserved end residues are part of each CDR3. Fields, in order: J gene, CDR3 length, D gene, V gene, CDR3 protein. The D gene is left open where the match is weak.

>TRBJ2-5|14|TRBD2|TRBV7-8
CASSSRTRLETQYF
>TRBJ1-2|14|.|TRBV5-1
CASSFQGGGNGYTF
>TRBJ2-5|15|TRBD2|TRBV7-2
CASSFPGTREETQYF
>TRBJ1-1|16|.|TRBV21-1
CASSAYSTGGNTEAFF
>TRBJ1-2|17|TRBD1|TRBV28
CASSSGTGRISNYGYTF
>TRBJ2-1|15|.|TRBV11-3
CASSLGGLAEEEQFF
>TRBJ2-5|13|.|TRBV11-2
CASSWAASETQYF
>TRBJ1-5|13|.|TRBV7-2
CASRADSNQPQHF
>TRBJ2-5|13|TRBD2|TRBV2
CASRVSGEETQYF
>TRBJ2-3|14|.|TRBV27
CATSGGTATDTQYF
>TRBJ1-2|15|.|TRBV28
CASREVGGRRYGYTF
>TRBJ2-3|13|.|TRBV10-3
CAINKPSGDTQYF
>TRBJ1-1|15|.|TRBV19
CASSISVETGTEAFF
>TRBJ2-1|12|TRBD2|TRBV19
CASSTGGNEQFF
>TRBJ2-3|15|.|TRBV5-6
CASSPTGLGTDTQYF
>TRBJ2-7|13|.|TRBV2
CASTLGATYEQYF
>TRBJ2-2|16|TRBD2|TRBV9
CASSVAVIAGTGELFF
>TRBJ1-2|17|TRBD1|TRBV10-3
CAISYRDSGPENYGYTF
>TRBJ2-5|14|TRBD1|TRBV4-2
CASSPGQAQETQYF
>TRBJ2-7|14|TRBD1|TRBV2
CASLRDRVRGEQYF
>TRBJ2-6|15|TRBD2|TRBV7-9
CASSLREGGANVLTF
>TRBJ1-4|18|TRBD1|TRBV4-2
CASSQVSGGWRESEKLFF
>TRBJ1-3|15|TRBD1|TRBV28
CASSETGLSGNTIYF
>TRBJ2-6|15|.|TRBV5-6
CASSPAGSGANVLTF
>TRBJ1-1|17|.|TRBV5-1
CASSLDAGEVGYTEAFF
>TRBJ1-1|15|TRBD1|TRBV5-6
CASSRFDRVDTEAFF
>TRBJ2-5|11|.|TRBV27
CASSFLETQYF
>TRBJ2-1|13|.|TRBV7-3
CASSSGRRNEQFF
>TRBJ2-5|15|TRBD1|TRBV7-2
CASSLAGQGSETQYF
>.|13|.|TRBV7-7
CASSPRPGDEQYF
>TRBJ2-7|15|TRBD2|TRBV28
CASSGSGTYSYEQYF
>TRBJ2-7|14|TRBD1|TRBV18
CASSRGTGEIRQYF
>TRBJ2-1|13|TRBD2|TRBV7-3
CASSKSGRNEQFF
>TRBJ1-3|16|.|TRBV4-3
CASSQGVGSLGNTIYF
>TRBJ2-7|13|TRBD1|TRBV7-3
CASSRGPSYEQYF
>TRBJ1-6|15|TRBD1|TRBV30
CAWSPGQGLTSPLHF
>TRBJ1-2|15|.|TRBV10-3
CAISEPGLMRNGYTF
>TRBJ1-1|15|.|TRBV28
CASRSPDRWNTEAFF
>TRBJ2-4|16|.|TRBV7-2
CASSYGTYEVKNIQYF
>TRBJ1-5|15|TRBD1|TRBV7-2
CASSLAVGQDQPQHF
>TRBJ2-5|13|TRBD1|TRBV6-4
CASTYPGGETQYF
>TRBJ1-5|14|.|TRBV19
CASSSLGPDQPQHF
>TRBJ2-3|13|.|TRBV28
CASRLGGPDTQYF
>TRBJ1-3|14|TRBD1|TRBV28
CASKNTGAGNTIYF
>TRBJ2-5|14|.|TRBV25-1
CASSADSPRWTQYF
>TRBJ2-7|15|TRBD2|TRBV5-1
CASRLTSGTSYEQYF
>TRBJ2-1|15|TRBD2|TRBV7-2
CASSLGPSGYNEQFF
>TRBJ2-7|15|TRBD1|TRBV7-2
CASSFQGQGAYEQYF
>TRBJ2-1|13|.|TRBV5-6
CASSPTGTREQFF
>TRBJ1-5|15|.|TRBV19
CASSMTVSSNQPQHF
>TRBJ2-7|12|.|TRBV7-2
CASSLDRSEQYF
>TRBJ2-1|14|TRBD2|TRBV7-3
CASSSGGEHNEQFF